Below are 15 T cell receptor beta chains sequenced from a single sample in a study of T cells in women clearing cervical HPV infection. Produced via immunoSEQ multiplex PCR; TCRdb's table is partial and in-frame only. The sample holds about 25,000 clones. Sequencing was performed on blood buffy coat. These receptor sequences come from a woman between 18 and 70 years old with a cervical HPV16 infection that either progressed to CIN3+ or cleared (not recorded which).

In regard to this clone: The CDR3 goes on 3 residues after the read ends, and that part is filled in from the germline J gene. This chain uses TRBV30 with TRBJ2-2, with TRBD2 identical over 9 bases. J was trimmed by 3 bases and V by 4 bases; bases with no gene match: 6. This CDR3 has 15 amino acids. Germline-derived CDR1 and CDR2 are GTSNPN and SVGIG (reference sequence). CDR3 amino acids: CAWNSGGHYTGELFF. The CDR3 bases that were read are TGTGCCTGGAACAGCGGGGGGCACTACACCGGGGAG.

Concerning this clone: Read data end 3 residues before the CDR3 end; the end is taken from the germline J gene. This chain connects TRBV7-3 to TRBJ2-1, with 8 bases fitting TRBD2. CDR3 length equals 16 residues. Germline V gene data show CDR1 as SGHTA and CDR2 as FQGTGA. V shed 4 bases and J 4 bases; nucleotides not matched to a gene: 9. The CDR3 DNA, read in part, is TGTGCCAGCAGCTCCCCACCGGGACTAGGTTACAATGAG. It encodes CASSSPPGLGYNE. The complete CDR3 sequence is CASSSPPGLGYNEQFF.

To note about this clone: The read stops 3 residues short of the end of the CDR3; the missing end is completed from the germline J gene. This chain joins TRBV7-9 and TRBJ2-7; D ambiguous. The CDR3 is 14 residues long. V was pared by 4 bases and J by 0 bases, with 10 bases between. The germline gives CDR1 SEHNR, CDR2 FQNEAQ (reference sequence). The CDR3 region is CASSSQLSSYEQYF. CDR3 DNA, as far as it was read: TGTGCCAGCAGCTCCCAACTGAGCTCCTACGAG.

Concerning this clone: Read coverage stops 3 residues before the CDR3 terminus; the germline J gene supplies the remainder. This chain uses TRBV7-9 with TRBJ2-2; D unclear. Germline V gene sequence: CDR1 SEHNR, CDR2 FQNEAQ (reference sequence). Trimming took off 1 base at V and 4 bases at J, with 7 bases between the two ends. The CDR3 runs 14 residues. The sequenced part of the CDR3 DNA is TGTGCCAGCAGCTTAGTGGGCAGCACCGGGGAG. It specifies CASSLVGSTGE. The complete CDR3 sequence is CASSLVGSTGELFF.

According to its frequency, this clone is medium-sized. The read falls 3 residues short of the CDR3 end, and the missing part is taken from the germline J gene. This chain joins TRBV7-2 and TRBJ2-3; no clear D gene. CDR1 is SGHTA, CDR2 FQGNSA, per germline. V dropped 6 bases and J dropped 2 bases, with 6 bases sitting between them. CDR3 size: 12 residues. Partial CDR3 DNA: TGTGCCAGCAGGTCATCCACAGATACG. Its protein is CASRSSTDT. The entire CDR3 protein is CASRSSTDTQYF.

For this clone: Sequencing ends 3 residues short of the CDR3 end; the germline J gene provides the rest. This chain joins TRBV5-1 and TRBJ2-1; 8 nucleotides agree with TRBD2. CDR1 SGHRS and CDR2 YFSETQ come from the germline V gene. V lost 4 bases and J lost 5; bases outside the gene matches: 14. This CDR3 has 17 residues. CDR3 protein: CASSVRPGGLFNNEQFF. The CDR3 DNA, read in part, is TGCGCCAGCAGCGTCCGCCCGGGGGGGCTTTTTAACAATGAG.

Details on this clone: The CDR3 goes on 3 residues after the read ends, and that part is filled in from the germline J gene. V and J are TRBV7-2 and TRBJ1-2; D unresolved. Germline assignment: CDR1 SGHTA and CDR2 FQGNSA. Trimming took off 2 bases at V and 1 base at J, with 11 bases between the two ends. The CDR3 is made up of 15 amino acids. The CDR3 here is CASSLQTAVNYGYTF. The CDR3 DNA, read in part, is TGTGCCAGCAGCTTACAGACTGCTGTTAACTATGGC.

As for this clone: The read halts 3 residues ahead of the CDR3 end, with the missing end drawn from the germline J gene. The chain links TRBV2 to TRBJ2-7; 11 nucleotides match TRBD2. Per germline, CDR1 SNHLY and CDR2 FYNNEI. The J segment lost 3 bases and the V segment lost 5 bases, leaving 6 bases of the junction unmatched. This CDR3 region has 15 residues. The CDR3 sequence is CASSLGLAGFYEQYF. CDR3 DNA, as far as it was read: TGTGCCAGCAGTTTAGGACTAGCGGGTTTCTACGAG.

With respect to this clone: The read comes to an end 3 residues before the CDR3 does, leaving the germline J gene to fill in the end. This chain connects TRBV20-1 to TRBJ2-5, with D possibly TRBD1 on 5 matching bases. Trimming removed 3 bases at V and 4 bases at J, with 15 bases between. Germline CDR1 is DFQATT and CDR2 is SNEGSKA (reference sequence). The CDR3 runs 14 residues. CDR3 sequence reads: CSASQGPERETQYF. The CDR3 DNA, read in part, is TGCAGTGCTAGTCAGGGCCCGGAGAGAGAGACC.

In regard to this clone: The CDR3 end is not reached by the read, which stops 3 residues before it; the germline J gene fills it in. The chain employs TRBV19 and TRBJ1-4, with TRBD1 matching 9 bases. Germline V CDR1 and CDR2: LNHDA, SQIVND (reference sequence). The CDR3 loop spans 14 amino acids. The covered CDR3 bases are TGTGCCACTAGACCCCCCGGGACAGGGACACCA. It yields the protein CATRPPGTGTP. Given in full, the CDR3 is CATRPPGTGTPLFF.

A note on this clone: An end of the junction does not agree with germline; a read error may underlie this. This CDR3 reads CASSQGRVIAGEDTQYF. The DNA read from the CDR3 is TGCGCCAGCAGCCAGGGCAGGGTAATAGCGGGGGAAGATACG. V is TRBV4-2 and J is TRBJ2-3, with 9 nucleotides matching TRBD2. The read gets to within 3 residues of the CDR3 end, and the germline J gene fills in the rest. The CDR3 length is 17 residues. Germline CDR1 and CDR2: LGHNA and YNFKEQ.

Turning to this clone: The sequenced fragment ends 3 residues before the CDR3 boundary, so the rest is inferred from the germline J gene. V gene TRBV20-1 combines with J gene TRBJ2-4; 7 nucleotides align to TRBD1. The germline gives CDR1 DFQATT, CDR2 SNEGSKA (reference sequence). This CDR3 spans 13 amino acids. The covered CDR3 bases are TGCAGTGCTAGGGTCGAACAGGGGTATGGT. Its protein is CSARVEQGYG. The full CDR3 is CSARVEQGYGQYF.

As concerns this clone: Read coverage stops 3 residues before the CDR3 terminus; the germline J gene supplies the remainder. The chain combines TRBV23-1 with TRBJ1-1, with 10 bases aligning to TRBD1. TRBV23-1 is treated as an ORF (open reading frame) with a function not yet certain. The J segment lost 5 bases and the V segment lost 5 bases, leaving 8 bases of the junction unmatched. This CDR3 region has 15 residues. The sequenced CDR3 bases are TGCGCCAGCAGTAAGCCGACAGGGGGCTTGACTGAA. It encodes CASSKPTGGLTE. In full, the CDR3 reads CASSKPTGGLTEAFF.

The part of the CDR3 DNA that was read is TGTGCCAGCAGCACAACAGGGGTGAACACTGAA. It codes for CASSTTGVNTE. The whole CDR3 protein is CASSTTGVNTEAFF. The J gene is TRBJ1-1, the V gene TRBV7-9, with TRBD1 matching over 7 bases. The CDR3 goes on 3 residues after the read ends, and that part is filled in from the germline J gene. The germline V gene has CDR1 SEHNR and CDR2 FQNEAQ (reference sequence). Unmatched junction bases numbered 3, after V lost 5 bases and J lost 0 bases. This CDR3 contains 14 residues.

In the case of this clone: The read is 3 residues too short to cover the CDR3 end, so that end is filled in from the germline J gene. The V and J genes are TRBV6-2 or TRBV6-3 and TRBJ2-7; TRBD1 matches at 12 bases. The CDR3 covers 16 residues. CDR1 and CDR2 from the germline V gene are MNHEY and SVGEGT. Unmatched junction bases numbered 8, after V lost 2 bases and J lost 6 bases. The sequenced CDR3 bases are TGTGCCAGCAGTTACGGGACAGGGGGCGTAAGGGGCGAG. This translates into CASSYGTGGVRGE. The CDR3 in its entirety is CASSYGTGGVRGEQYF.